This T cell receptor (beta chain) was captured in a study of T cell changes during pregnancy in multiple sclerosis. The repertoire was sequenced with immunoSEQ multiplex PCR; TCRdb's copy has only in-frame clones and lacks some. The table has around 110,000 clones, roughly nine tenths seen once. CDR1 MNHNY and CDR2 SVGAGI come from the germline V gene (reference sequence). V was clipped by 7 bases and J by 1 base, with 10 bases between them. This CDR3 comprises 13 residues. The rearrangement uses TRBV6-6 and TRBJ1-1; D perhaps matches TRBD1 (5 bases). Sequences were derived from peripheral blood, sampled before pregnancy. This sequence originates from a female donor with multiple sclerosis, enrolled in a pregnancy study. The CDR3 DNA reads TGTGCCAGCAATCCGGACAAGAACACTGAAGCTTTCTTT. This sequence encodes CASNPDKNTEAFF.